This T cell receptor (beta chain) was recovered during a study of cytomegalovirus exposure and HLA in healthy donors. Trimming cost V 5 bases and J 4 bases; bases outside gene matches: 8. The germline V gene has CDR1 SGHTA and CDR2 FQGNSA. The CDR3 totals 15 residues. With 60 Vbeta and 13 Jbeta primers, the PCR was carried out. Generated by immunoSEQ multiplex PCR, the TCRdb table keeps only in-frame clones and is missing some. The sample records some 100,000 clones, about 80% being singletons. The clonotype was recovered from a woman in her 50s in good health and CMV-seropositive. Sample: PBMCs. The chain joins TRBV7-2 to TRBJ2-3, with 8 bases identical to TRBD1. This CDR3 reads CASSPSGGGPDTQYF. CDR3 sequence (DNA): TGTGCCAGCAGCCCATCAGGGGGCGGTCCAGATACGCAGTATTTT.